One T cell receptor beta chain is described in this entry. The sample comes from a study of blood T cell repertoires in COVID-19. Looking at the study overall: There were acute and convalescent COVID-19 samples, and they came from the United States, Italy and Spain. The analysed material was cDNA or gDNA that came from T cells, B-cell-depleted T cells, or PBMCs.

Per the original data handling: Nucleated cell number was recorded as an estimate derived from reference gene primer amplification. TCRdb keeps only in-frame clones here, not all; method: immunoSEQ multiplex PCR. That table supplies the V and J calls and clone size; D and trimming were determined from the DNA. The sample yields some 270,000 clones, about 89% seen once. What was sequenced was peripheral blood. This sequence originates from a woman aged 55-69 years who had recovered from COVID-19.

For the CDR3, the DNA is TGTGCCAGCAGCTTAGGACAGGGGATGAACACTGAAGCTTTCTTT. Translated: CASSLGQGMNTEAFF. The rearrangement uses TRBV11-3 and TRBJ1-1; 8 bases are a match to TRBD1. The CDR3 extends over 15 amino acids. V lost 1 base and J lost 0; bases outside the gene matches: 1. Per the germline V gene, CDR1 is SGHNT and CDR2 is YENEEA.